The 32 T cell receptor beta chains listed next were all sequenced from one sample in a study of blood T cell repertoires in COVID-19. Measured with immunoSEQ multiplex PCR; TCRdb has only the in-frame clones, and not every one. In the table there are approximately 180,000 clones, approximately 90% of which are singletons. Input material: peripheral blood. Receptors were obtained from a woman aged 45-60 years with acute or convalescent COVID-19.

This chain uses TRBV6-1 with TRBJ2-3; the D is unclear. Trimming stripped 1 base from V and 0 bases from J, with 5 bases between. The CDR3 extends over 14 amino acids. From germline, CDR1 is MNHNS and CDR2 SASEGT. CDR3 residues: CASSEVASTDTQYF. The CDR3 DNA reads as TGTGCCAGCAGTGAAGTGGCTAGCACAGATACGCAGTATTTT.

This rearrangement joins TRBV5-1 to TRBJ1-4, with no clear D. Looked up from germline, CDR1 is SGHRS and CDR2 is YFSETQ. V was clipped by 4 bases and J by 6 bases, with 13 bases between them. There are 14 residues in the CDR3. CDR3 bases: TGCGCCAGCAGCATGGGCCGAGAGGATGAAAAACTGTTTTTT. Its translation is CASSMGREDEKLFF.

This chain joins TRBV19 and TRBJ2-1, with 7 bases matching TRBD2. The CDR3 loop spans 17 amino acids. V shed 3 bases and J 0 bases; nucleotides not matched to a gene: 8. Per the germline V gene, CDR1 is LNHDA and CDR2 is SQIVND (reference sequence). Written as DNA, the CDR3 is TGTGCCAGTAGTATGAGGACTAGGAGCCGCTCCTACAATGAGCAGTTCTTC. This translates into CASSMRTRSRSYNEQFF.

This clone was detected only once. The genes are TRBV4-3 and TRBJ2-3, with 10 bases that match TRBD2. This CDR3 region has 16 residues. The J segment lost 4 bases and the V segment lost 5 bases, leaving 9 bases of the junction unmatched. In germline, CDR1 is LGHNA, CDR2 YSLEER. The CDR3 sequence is CASSVKAGGLPDTQYF. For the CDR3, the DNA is TGCGCCAGCAGCGTAAAAGCGGGGGGGCTCCCAGATACGCAGTATTTT.

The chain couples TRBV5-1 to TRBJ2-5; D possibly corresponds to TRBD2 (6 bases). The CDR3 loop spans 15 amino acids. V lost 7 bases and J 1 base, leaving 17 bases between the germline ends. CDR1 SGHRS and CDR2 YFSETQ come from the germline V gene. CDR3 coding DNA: TGCGCCAGCCGGTATGCAGGCGGGGTCCAAGAGACCCAGTACTTC. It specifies CASRYAGGVQETQYF.

As DNA, the CDR3 is TGCAGCGTTGAAGGGCGGGACAGGGGGCACGAGCAGTACTTC. Translating it yields CSVEGRDRGHEQYF. The V call is TRBV29-1, the J call TRBJ2-7; TRBD1 matches 12 bases. CDR1 is SQVTM and CDR2 is ANQGSEA in the germline V gene. Trimming took 1 base from V and 5 from J; bases not matched to a gene: 3. The CDR3 length is 14 residues.

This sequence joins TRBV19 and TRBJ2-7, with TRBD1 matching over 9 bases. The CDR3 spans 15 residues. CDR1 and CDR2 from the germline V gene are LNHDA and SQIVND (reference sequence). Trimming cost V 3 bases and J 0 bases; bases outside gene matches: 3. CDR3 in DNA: TGTGCCAGTAGTATCGGGACAGGGCCCTCCTACGAGCAGTACTTC. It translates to CASSIGTGPSYEQYF.

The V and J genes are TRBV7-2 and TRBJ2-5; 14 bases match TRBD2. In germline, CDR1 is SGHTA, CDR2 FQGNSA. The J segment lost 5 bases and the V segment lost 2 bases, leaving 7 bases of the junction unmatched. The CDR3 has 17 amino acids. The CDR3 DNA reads TGTGCCAGCAGCTTACGCGGGACTAGCGGGAGTCCTGAGACCCAGTACTTC. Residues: CASSLRGTSGSPETQYF.

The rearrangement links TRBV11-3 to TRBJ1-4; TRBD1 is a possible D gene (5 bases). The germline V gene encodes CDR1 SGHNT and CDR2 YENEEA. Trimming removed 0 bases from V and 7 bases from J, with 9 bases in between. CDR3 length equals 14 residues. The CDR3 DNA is TGTGCCAGCAGCTTAGAAGGGGATGGTGAAAAACTGTTTTTT. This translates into CASSLEGDGEKLFF.

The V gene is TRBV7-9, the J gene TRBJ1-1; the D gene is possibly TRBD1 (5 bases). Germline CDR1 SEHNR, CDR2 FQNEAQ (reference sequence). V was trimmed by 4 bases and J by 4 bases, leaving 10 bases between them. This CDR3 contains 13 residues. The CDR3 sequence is CASSSQGGTEAFF. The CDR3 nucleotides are TGTGCCAGCAGCTCGCAGGGTGGCACTGAAGCTTTCTTT.

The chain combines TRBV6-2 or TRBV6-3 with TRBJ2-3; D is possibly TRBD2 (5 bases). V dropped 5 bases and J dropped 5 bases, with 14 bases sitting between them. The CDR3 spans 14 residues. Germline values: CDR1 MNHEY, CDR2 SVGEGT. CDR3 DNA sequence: TGTGCCAGCAGTCCACAAAGGAGGTTAGATACGCAGTATTTT. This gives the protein CASSPQRRLDTQYF.

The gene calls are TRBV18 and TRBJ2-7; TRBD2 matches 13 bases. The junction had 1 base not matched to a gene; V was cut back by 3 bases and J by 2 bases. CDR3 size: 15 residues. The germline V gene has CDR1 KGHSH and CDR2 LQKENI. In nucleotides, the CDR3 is TGTGCCAGCTCACCGGGACTAGCGGGACCCTACGAGCAGTACTTC. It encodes CASSPGLAGPYEQYF.

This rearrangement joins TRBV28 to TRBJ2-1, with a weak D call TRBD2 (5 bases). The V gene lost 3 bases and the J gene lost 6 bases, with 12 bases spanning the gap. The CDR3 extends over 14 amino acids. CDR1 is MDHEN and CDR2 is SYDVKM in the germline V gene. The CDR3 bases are TGTGCCAGCAGTTTCACCGGACTGGGCAATGAGCAGTTCTTC. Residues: CASSFTGLGNEQFF.

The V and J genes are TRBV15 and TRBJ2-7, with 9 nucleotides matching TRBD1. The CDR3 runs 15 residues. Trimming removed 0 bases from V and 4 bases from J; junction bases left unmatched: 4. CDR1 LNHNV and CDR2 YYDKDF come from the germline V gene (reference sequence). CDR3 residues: CATSREGTGRYEQYF. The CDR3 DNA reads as TGTGCCACCAGCAGAGAAGGGACAGGGAGGTACGAGCAGTACTTC.

The CDR3 region is CASSIAGTATQETQYF. In nucleotides, the CDR3 is TGTGCCAGTAGTATAGCCGGGACAGCCACCCAAGAGACCCAGTACTTC. This chain links TRBV19 with TRBJ2-5; 7 bases match TRBD1. Germline V gene data show CDR1 as LNHDA and CDR2 as SQIVND (reference sequence). There are 16 residues in the CDR3. V shed 1 base and J 1 base; nucleotides not matched to a gene: 6.

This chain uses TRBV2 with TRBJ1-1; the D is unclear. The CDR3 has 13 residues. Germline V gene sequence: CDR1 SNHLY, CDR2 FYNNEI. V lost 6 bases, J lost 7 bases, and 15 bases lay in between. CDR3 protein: CASSRGERVEAFF. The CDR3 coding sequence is TGTGCCAGCAGCCGCGGTGAGAGGGTTGAAGCTTTCTTT.

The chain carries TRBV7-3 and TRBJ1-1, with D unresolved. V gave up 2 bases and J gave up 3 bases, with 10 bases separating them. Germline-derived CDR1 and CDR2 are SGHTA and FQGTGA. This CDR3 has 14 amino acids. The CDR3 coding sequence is TGTGCCAGCAGCTTAGCCCCGAGGGACACTGAAGCTTTCTTT. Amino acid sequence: CASSLAPRDTEAFF.

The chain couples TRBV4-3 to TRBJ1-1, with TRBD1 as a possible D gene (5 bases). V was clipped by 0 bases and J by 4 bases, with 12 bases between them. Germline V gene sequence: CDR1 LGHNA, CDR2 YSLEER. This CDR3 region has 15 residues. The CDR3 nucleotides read TGCGCCAGCAGCCAAGATTGGGGGGGAGGCACTGAAGCTTTCTTT. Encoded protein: CASSQDWGGGTEAFF.

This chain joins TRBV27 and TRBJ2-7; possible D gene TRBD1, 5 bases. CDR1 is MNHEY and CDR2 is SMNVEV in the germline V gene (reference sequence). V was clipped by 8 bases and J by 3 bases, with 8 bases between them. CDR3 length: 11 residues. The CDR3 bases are TGTGCCAGCGGCAGGGACTACGAGCAGTACTTC. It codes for CASGRDYEQYF.

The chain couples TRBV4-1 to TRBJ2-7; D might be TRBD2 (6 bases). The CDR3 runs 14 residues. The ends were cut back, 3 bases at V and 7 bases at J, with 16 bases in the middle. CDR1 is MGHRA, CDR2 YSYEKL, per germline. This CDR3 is CASSQTDYHLEQYF. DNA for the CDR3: TGCGCCAGCAGCCAGACGGACTACCACCTGGAGCAGTACTTC.

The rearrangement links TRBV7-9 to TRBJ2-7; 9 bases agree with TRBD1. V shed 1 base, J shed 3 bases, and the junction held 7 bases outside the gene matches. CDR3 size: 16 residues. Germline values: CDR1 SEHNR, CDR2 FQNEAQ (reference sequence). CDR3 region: CASSLDRDRDLYEQYF. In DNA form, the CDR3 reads TGTGCCAGCAGCTTAGACCGGGACAGGGACCTCTACGAGCAGTACTTC. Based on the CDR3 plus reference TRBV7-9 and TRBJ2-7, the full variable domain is DTGVSQNPRHKITKRGQNVTFRCDPISEHNRLYWYRQTLGQGPEFLTYFQNEAQLEKSRLLSDRFSAERPKGSFSTLEIQRTEQGDSAMYLCASSLDRDRDLYEQYFGPGTRLTVT.

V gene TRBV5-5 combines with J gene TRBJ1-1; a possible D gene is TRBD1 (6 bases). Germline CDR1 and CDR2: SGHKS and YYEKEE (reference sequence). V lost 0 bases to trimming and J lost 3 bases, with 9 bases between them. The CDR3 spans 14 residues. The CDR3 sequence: CASSLGGQDTEAFF. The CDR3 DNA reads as TGTGCCAGCAGCTTGGGGGGGCAGGACACTGAAGCTTTCTTT.

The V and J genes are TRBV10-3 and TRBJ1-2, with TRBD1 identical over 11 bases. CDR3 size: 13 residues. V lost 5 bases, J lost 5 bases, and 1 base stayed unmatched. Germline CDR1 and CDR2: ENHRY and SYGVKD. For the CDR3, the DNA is TGTGCCATCAGTAGGGACAGGGGGTATGGCTACACCTTC. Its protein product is CAISRDRGYGYTF.

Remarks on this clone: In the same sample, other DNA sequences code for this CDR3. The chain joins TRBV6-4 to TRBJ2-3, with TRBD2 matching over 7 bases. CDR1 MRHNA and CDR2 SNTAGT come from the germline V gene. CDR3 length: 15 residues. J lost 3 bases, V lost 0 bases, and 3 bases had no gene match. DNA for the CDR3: TGTGCCAGCAGTGACTCGGGCGGGAGTACAGATACGCAGTATTTT. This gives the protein CASSDSGGSTDTQYF.

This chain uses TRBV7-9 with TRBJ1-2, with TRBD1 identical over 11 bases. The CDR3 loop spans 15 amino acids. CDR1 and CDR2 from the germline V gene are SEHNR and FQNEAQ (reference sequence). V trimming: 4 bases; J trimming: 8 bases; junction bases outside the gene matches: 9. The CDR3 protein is CASSSSDRGLWGYTF. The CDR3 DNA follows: TGTGCCAGCAGCTCATCGGACAGGGGGCTGTGGGGCTACACCTTC.

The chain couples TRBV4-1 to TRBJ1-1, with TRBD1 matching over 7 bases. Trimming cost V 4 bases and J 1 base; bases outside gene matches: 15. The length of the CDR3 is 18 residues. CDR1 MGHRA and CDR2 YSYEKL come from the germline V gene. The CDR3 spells CASSPRAGGMTWNTEAFF. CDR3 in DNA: TGCGCCAGCAGCCCCCGGGCAGGGGGAATGACATGGAACACTGAAGCTTTCTTT.

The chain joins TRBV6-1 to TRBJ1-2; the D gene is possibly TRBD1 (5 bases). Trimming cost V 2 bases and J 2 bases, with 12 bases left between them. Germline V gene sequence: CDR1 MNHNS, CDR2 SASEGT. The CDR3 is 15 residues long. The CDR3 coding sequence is TGTGCCAGCAGTGAACCCAGGGTATTAAACTATGGCTACACCTTC. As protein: CASSEPRVLNYGYTF.

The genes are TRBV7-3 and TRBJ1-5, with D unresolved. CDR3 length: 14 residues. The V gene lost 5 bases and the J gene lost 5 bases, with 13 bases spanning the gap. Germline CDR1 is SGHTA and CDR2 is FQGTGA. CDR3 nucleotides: TGTGCCAGCAGCCAGATCCCCGCCGATCAGCCCCAGCATTTT. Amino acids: CASSQIPADQPQHF.

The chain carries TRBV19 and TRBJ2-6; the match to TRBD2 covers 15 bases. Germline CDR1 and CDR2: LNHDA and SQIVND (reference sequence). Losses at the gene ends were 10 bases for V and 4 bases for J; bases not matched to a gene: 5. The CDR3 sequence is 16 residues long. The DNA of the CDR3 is TGTGCCACCGGACTAGCGGGAGGGGGCGGGGCCAACGTCCTGACTTTC. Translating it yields CATGLAGGGGANVLTF.

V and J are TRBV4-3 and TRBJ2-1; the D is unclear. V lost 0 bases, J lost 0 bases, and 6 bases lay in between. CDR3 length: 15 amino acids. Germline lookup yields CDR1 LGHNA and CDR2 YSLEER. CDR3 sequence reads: CASSQELSSYNEQFF. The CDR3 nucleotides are TGCGCCAGCAGCCAAGAGCTGAGCTCCTACAATGAGCAGTTCTTC.

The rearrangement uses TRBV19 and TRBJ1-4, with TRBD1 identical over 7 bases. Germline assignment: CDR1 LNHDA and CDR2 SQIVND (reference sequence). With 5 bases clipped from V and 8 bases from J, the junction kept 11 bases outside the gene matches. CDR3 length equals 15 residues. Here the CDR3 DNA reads TGTGCCAGTAGTGTTTCCGGGACAGTAAGCGAAAAACTGTTTTTT. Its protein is CASSVSGTVSEKLFF.

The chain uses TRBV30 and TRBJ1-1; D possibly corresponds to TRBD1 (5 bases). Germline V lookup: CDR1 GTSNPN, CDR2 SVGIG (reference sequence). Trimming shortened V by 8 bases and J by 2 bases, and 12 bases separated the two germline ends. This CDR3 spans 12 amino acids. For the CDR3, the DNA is TGTGCCCGACTGGGGGGAAACACTGAAGCTTTCTTT. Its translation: CARLGGNTEAFF.